A selection of T cell receptor beta chains follows, all from one sample in a study of response to subunit inactivated influenza vaccine. TCRdb itself ran the RT-PCR reads through MiXCR, one entry per CDR3 protein. The sample lists 500,000 to 600,000 distinct CDR3 sequences; 12% were seen once. The sequences come from PBMCs from blood, collected on the day of vaccination. All receptors derive from a middle-aged man who received an inactivated influenza vaccine. The CDR3 runs from the conserved cysteine through the conserved F or W. A D gene is named only where the DNA matches it firmly. Clone sizes are given selectively: once, few, many, or a class where the clone is expanded.

clone_size d_call j_call v_call cdr3_aa cdr3_nt
NA NA TRBJ1-3 TRBV12-3/TRBV12-4 CASSPPPPGNTIYF TGTGCCAGCAGTCCCCCACCCCCTGGAAACACCATATATTTT
few NA TRBJ2-2 TRBV7-2 CASSLLGWFSGELFF TGTGCCAGCAGCTTACTGGGGTGGTTCAGCGGGGAGCTGTTTTTT
few TRBD1 TRBJ2-7 TRBV28 CASSGPGTGSSYEQYF TGTGCCAGCAGTGGACCTGGGACAGGGAGCTCCTACGAGCAGTACTTC
NA NA TRBJ2-7 TRBV5-1 CASSGRSSYEQYF TGCGCCAGCAGTGGAAGGAGCTCCTACGAGCAGTACTTC
few NA TRBJ2-7 TRBV28 CASTGNVYEQYF TGTGCCAGCACTGGGAACGTCTACGAGCAGTACTTC
few NA TRBJ2-1 TRBV5-1 CASSPTAGVRSSYNEQFF TGCGCCAGCAGCCCCACGGCCGGGGTTCGGAGCTCCTACAATGAGCAGTTCTTC
NA NA TRBJ2-7 TRBV18 CASSTPGPVYEQYF TGTGCCAGCTCAACTCCGGGACCGGTTTACGAGCAGTACTTC
NA NA TRBJ1-1 TRBV15 CATSIRQGGTEAFF TGTGCCACCAGCATCCGTCAGGGTGGTACTGAAGCTTTCTTT
NA TRBD1 TRBJ1-1 TRBV7-9 CASSLIRTGNTEAFF TGTGCCAGCAGCTTGATTAGGACAGGGAATACTGAAGCTTTCTTT
NA NA TRBJ1-3 TRBV5-1 CASSGGDLSGNTIYF TGCGCCAGCAGCGGGGGGGATCTCTCTGGAAACACCATATATTTT
NA NA TRBJ2-5 TRBV12-3/TRBV12-4 CATNQGGQETQYF TGTGCCACCAATCAGGGGGGCCAAGAGACCCAGTACTTC
NA NA TRBJ2-2 TRBV12-3/TRBV12-4 CASTTDGHTGELFF TGTGCCAGCACCACGGACGGTCACACCGGGGAGCTGTTTTTT
many TRBD2 TRBJ2-3 TRBV20-1 CSARVGSGILTDTQYF TGCAGTGCTAGAGTAGGTAGCGGGATTCTCACAGATACGCAGTATTTT
few NA TRBJ1-4 TRBV7-2 CASSLVLGRQNEKLFF TGTGCCAGCAGCTTAGTACTTGGCAGGCAGAATGAAAAACTGTTTTTT
NA TRBD1 TRBJ2-7 TRBV20-1 CSARVVGTGYYEQYF TGCAGTGCTAGAGTGGTCGGGACAGGCTACTACGAGCAGTACTTC
few TRBD2 TRBJ2-3 TRBV29-1 CSVAGTSGDTDTQYF TGCAGCGTTGCGGGGACTAGCGGTGACACAGATACGCAGTATTTT
few NA TRBJ1-1 TRBV12-3/TRBV12-4 CASIWGGGAPLEAFF TGTGCCAGCATCTGGGGGGGGGGGGCTCCCCTCGAAGCTTTCTTT
few TRBD1 TRBJ2-1 TRBV27 CASSQRTGDNEQFF TGTGCCAGCAGTCAAAGGACAGGAGACAATGAGCAGTTCTTC
NA NA TRBJ2-1 TRBV9 CASSVSSGAYNEQFF TGTGCCAGCAGCGTTAGTAGCGGCGCCTACAATGAGCAGTTCTTC
few TRBD1 TRBJ2-3 TRBV4-1 CASSSTGVVTDTQYF TGCGCCAGCAGCTCAACAGGGGTAGTCACAGATACGCAGTATTTT
NA TRBD1 TRBJ1-4 TRBV5-1 CASSPGQGDEKLFF TGCGCCAGCAGCCCGGGACAGGGAGACGAAAAACTGTTTTTT
NA TRBD1 TRBJ1-4 TRBV12-3/TRBV12-4 CASNSGGLGEKLFF TGTGCCAGCAACTCAGGGGGCTTAGGCGAAAAACTGTTTTTT
many TRBD1 TRBJ2-5 TRBV5-1 CASSPGKTGGGEETQYF TGCGCCAGCAGCCCGGGAAAGACAGGGGGAGGCGAAGAGACCCAGTACTTC
NA TRBD2 TRBJ2-1 TRBV12-3/TRBV12-4 CASSLRDPGGRNEQFF TGTGCCAGCAGTTTACGGGACCCGGGGGGTCGCAATGAGCAGTTCTTC
few NA TRBJ1-6 TRBV12-3/TRBV12-4 CASSLPDSDNSPLHF TGTGCCAGCAGTTTACCGGACAGTGATAATTCACCCCTCCACTTT